Presented here are 11 T cell receptor beta chains from one specimen sequenced in a study of long-term antiretroviral therapy in people with HIV. Assay version v3.0 of immunoSEQ was used, and it was run at survey level. Generated by immunoSEQ multiplex PCR, the TCRdb table keeps only in-frame clones and is missing some. The repertoire includes roughly 29,000 clones, around 96% of them detected once, and roughly 8% sits in the top ten. Sequencing was performed on unsorted PBMCs, taken more than 6 years after starting antiretroviral therapy. These receptors came from a young man with HIV.

The V gene is TRBV7-6, the J gene TRBJ1-3; D is possibly TRBD1 (5 bases). Germline lookup yields CDR1 SGHVS and CDR2 FNYEAQ. This CDR3 contains 14 residues. The ends were cut back, 6 bases at V and 3 bases at J, with 12 bases in the middle. The CDR3 DNA reads TGTGCCAGCAGTTCGTGGGACGGTGGAAACACCATATATTTT. As protein: CASSSWDGGNTIYF.

This chain links TRBV19 with TRBJ2-2; 11 nucleotides match TRBD2. The trim removed 6 bases at V and 2 bases at J, leaving 5 bases unmatched. Germline values: CDR1 LNHDA, CDR2 SQIVND (reference sequence). There are 16 residues in the CDR3. The CDR3 coding sequence is TGTGCCAGTAGAACCGGGACTAGCGGAAACACCGGGGAGCTGTTTTTT. Translating gives CASRTGTSGNTGELFF.

The chain employs TRBV14 and TRBJ1-1, with a weak D call TRBD1 (5 bases). The CDR3 length is 15 residues. Trimming removed 0 bases from V and 6 bases from J, with 14 bases in between. Germline-derived CDR1 and CDR2 are SGHDN and FVKESK. CDR3 DNA sequence: TGTGCCAGCAGCCAAGATTTTCGGGGGTGGTCTGAAGCTTTCTTT. Protein: CASSQDFRGWSEAFF.

CDR3 amino acids: CAWSGVGTTGAVGTQYF. The CDR3 DNA reads as TGTGCCTGGAGTGGGGTAGGGACCACGGGCGCGGTAGGGACCCAGTACTTC. The chain is built from TRBV30 and TRBJ2-5; D may correspond to TRBD1 or TRBD2 (5 bases each). Germline V gives CDR1 GTSNPN, CDR2 SVGIG (reference sequence). V dropped 1 base and J dropped 7 bases, with 25 bases sitting between them. The CDR3 sequence is 17 residues long.

This sequence joins TRBV4-2 and TRBJ1-6, with unresolved D. Germline CDR1 and CDR2: LGHNA and YNFKEQ. V gave up 1 base and J gave up 3 bases, with 7 bases separating them. The CDR3 covers 15 residues. CDR3 amino acids: CASSQVASYNSPLHF. In DNA form, the CDR3 reads TGTGCCAGCAGCCAAGTCGCGAGCTATAATTCACCCCTCCACTTT.

The V and J genes are TRBV7-6 and TRBJ1-1, with 8 bases that match TRBD1. CDR3 length: 16 amino acids. Germline loops: CDR1 SGHVS, CDR2 FNYEAQ. V lost 7 bases and J lost 5; bases outside the gene matches: 15. The CDR3 here is CASTISGQGARTEAFF. The CDR3 bases are TGTGCCAGCACCATAAGCGGTCAGGGGGCGCGAACTGAAGCTTTCTTT.

The chain carries TRBV9 and TRBJ2-7, with TRBD2 identical over 11 bases. CDR1 and CDR2 from the germline V gene are SGDLS and YYNGEE. The CDR3 consists of 16 residues. V lost 4 bases to trimming and J lost 3 bases; unmatched junction nucleotides: 9. CDR3 in DNA: TGTGCCAGCAGCCTATTAGCGGGAGGGCCGGGCTACGAGCAGTACTTC. Its translation: CASSLLAGGPGYEQYF.

A word on this clone: Other nucleotide sequences in the sample specify the same CDR3. The gene calls are TRBV20-1 and TRBJ2-3, with unresolved D. The V end was cut by 3 bases, the J end by 2 bases, with 3 bases between. Germline lookup yields CDR1 DFQATT and CDR2 SNEGSKA (reference sequence). This CDR3 is built from 11 residues. CDR3: CSASLTDTQYF. CDR3 in DNA: TGCAGTGCTAGCCTCACAGATACGCAGTATTTT.

The chain joins TRBV5-1 to TRBJ2-1; possibly TRBD1 for D (6 bases). Germline CDR1 SGHRS, CDR2 YFSETQ. The length of the CDR3 is 14 residues. The V and J ends lost 0 bases and 7 bases respectively, with 11 bases between them. CDR3 residues: CASSLASRGNEQFF. CDR3 in DNA: TGCGCCAGCAGCTTGGCCTCCAGGGGAAATGAGCAGTTCTTC.

The chain carries TRBV19 and TRBJ2-2; D is ambiguous. The CDR3 is 15 residues long. The V end lost 10 bases, the J end lost 1 base, and 16 bases lay between the germline ends. Germline loops: CDR1 LNHDA, CDR2 SQIVND (reference sequence). The CDR3 here is CATSLRILNTGELFF. The CDR3 nucleotides read TGTGCCACCTCTCTTCGGATCCTGAACACCGGGGAGCTGTTTTTT.

This clone came up once. V and J are TRBV4-2 and TRBJ1-4, with 9 bases aligning to TRBD1. The CDR3 consists of 17 residues. Germline V gene data show CDR1 as LGHNA and CDR2 as YNFKEQ. J gave up 4 bases and V 0 bases, and 6 bases lay outside the gene matches. The CDR3 region has the DNA TGTGCCAGCAGCCAAGATAACGGGGGACAGGGTAATGAAAAACTGTTTTTT. Protein sequence: CASSQDNGGQGNEKLFF.